A selection of T cell receptor beta chains follows, all from one sample in a study of blood T cell repertoires in COVID-19. Some clones are missing from TCRdb's copy, which holds only in-frame ones; the method was immunoSEQ multiplex PCR. The sample carries 150,000 or so clones, roughly 73% recorded once. The sample consisted of peripheral blood. The receptors stem from a woman in her 50s with active or convalescent COVID-19. Each CDR3 is given with its conserved first and last residue.

J gene | V gene | CDR3 protein
TRBJ2-1 | TRBV4-1 | CASSQHGNEQFF
TRBJ1-3 | TRBV24-1 | CATSDLWRAAGNTIYF
TRBJ2-1 | TRBV14 | CASSQDPGGAYNEQFF
TRBJ2-5 | TRBV4-3 | CASSQTGETQYF
TRBJ2-6 | TRBV28 | CASSPHLGGRSISGANVLTF
TRBJ1-2 | TRBV2 | CASSGQTFSYGYTF
TRBJ1-2 | TRBV25-1 | CASSDSREDGYTF
TRBJ2-7 | TRBV5-1 | CASSLEQGGNEQYF
TRBJ1-2 | TRBV29-1 | CSVGPGQPYGYTF
TRBJ1-4 | TRBV4-3 | CASSQDSLTNEKLFF
TRBJ1-1 | TRBV6-5 | CACHRAAGTEAFF
TRBJ1-2 | TRBV6-2/TRBV6-3 | CASSWDRGYGYTF
TRBJ1-6 | TRBV3-1/TRBV3-2 | CASSQGRLPNSPLHF
TRBJ1-6 | TRBV19 | CASRDNNSPLHF